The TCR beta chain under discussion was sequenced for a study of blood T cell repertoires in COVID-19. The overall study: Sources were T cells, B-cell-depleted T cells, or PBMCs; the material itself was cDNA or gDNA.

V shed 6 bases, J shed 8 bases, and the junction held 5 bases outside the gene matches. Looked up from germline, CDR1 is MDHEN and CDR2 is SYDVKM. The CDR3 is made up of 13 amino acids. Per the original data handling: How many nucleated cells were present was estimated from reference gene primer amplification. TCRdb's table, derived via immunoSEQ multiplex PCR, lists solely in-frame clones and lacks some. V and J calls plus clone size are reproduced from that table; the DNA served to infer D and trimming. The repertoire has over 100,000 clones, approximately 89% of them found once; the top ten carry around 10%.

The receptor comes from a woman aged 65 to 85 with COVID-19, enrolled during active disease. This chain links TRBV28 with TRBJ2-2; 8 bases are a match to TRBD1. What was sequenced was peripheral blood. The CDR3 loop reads CASSLDRAGELFF. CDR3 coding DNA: TGTGCCAGCAGCCTGGACAGGGCTGGGGAGCTGTTTTTT. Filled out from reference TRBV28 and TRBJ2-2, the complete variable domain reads DVKVTQSSRYLVKRTGEKVFLECVQDMDHENMFWYRQDPGLGLRLIYFSYDVKMKEKGDIPEGYSVSREKKERFSLILESASTNQTSMYLCASSLDRAGELFFGEGSRLTVL.